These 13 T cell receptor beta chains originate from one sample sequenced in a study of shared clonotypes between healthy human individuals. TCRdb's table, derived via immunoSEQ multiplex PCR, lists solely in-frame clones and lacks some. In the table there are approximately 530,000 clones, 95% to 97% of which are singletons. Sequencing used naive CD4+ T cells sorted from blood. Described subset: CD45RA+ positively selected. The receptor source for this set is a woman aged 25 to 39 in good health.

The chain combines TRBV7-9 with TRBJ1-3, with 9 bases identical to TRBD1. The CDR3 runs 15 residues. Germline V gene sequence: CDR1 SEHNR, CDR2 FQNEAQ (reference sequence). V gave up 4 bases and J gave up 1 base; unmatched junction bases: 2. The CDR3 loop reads CASSSDRGSGNTIYF. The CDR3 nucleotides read TGTGCCAGCAGCTCGGACAGGGGTTCTGGAAACACCATATATTTT.

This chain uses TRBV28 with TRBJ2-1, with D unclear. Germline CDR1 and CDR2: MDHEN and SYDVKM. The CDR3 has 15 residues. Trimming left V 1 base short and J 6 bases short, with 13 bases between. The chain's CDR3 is CASSLSAPYSNEQFF. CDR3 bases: TGTGCCAGCAGTTTATCCGCGCCGTATAGCAATGAGCAGTTCTTC.

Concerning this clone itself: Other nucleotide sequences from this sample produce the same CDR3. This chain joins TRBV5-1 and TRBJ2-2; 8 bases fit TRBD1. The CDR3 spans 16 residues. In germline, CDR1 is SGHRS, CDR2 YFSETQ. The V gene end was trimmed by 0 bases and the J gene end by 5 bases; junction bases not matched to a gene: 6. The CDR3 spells CASSLVAGGLTGELFF. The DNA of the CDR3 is TGCGCCAGCAGCTTGGTGGCAGGGGGCCTAACCGGGGAGCTGTTTTTT.

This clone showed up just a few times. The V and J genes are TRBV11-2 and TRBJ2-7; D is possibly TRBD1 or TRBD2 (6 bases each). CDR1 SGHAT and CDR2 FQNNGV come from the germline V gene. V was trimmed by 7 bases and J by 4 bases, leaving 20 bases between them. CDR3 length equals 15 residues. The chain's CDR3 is CASMLRRGEVYEQYF. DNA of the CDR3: TGTGCCAGCATGTTACGAAGGGGGGAGGTTTACGAGCAGTACTTC. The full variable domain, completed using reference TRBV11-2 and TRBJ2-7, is EAGVAQSPRYKIIEKRQSVAFWCNPISGHATLYWYQQILGQGPKLLIQFQNNGVVDDSQLPKDRFSAERLKGVDSTLKIQPAKLEDSAVYLCASMLRRGEVYEQYFGPGTRLTVT.

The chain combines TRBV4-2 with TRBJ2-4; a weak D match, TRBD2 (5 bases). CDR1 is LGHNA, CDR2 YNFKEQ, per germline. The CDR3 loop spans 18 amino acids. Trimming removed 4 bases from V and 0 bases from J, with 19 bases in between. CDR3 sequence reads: CASSRATVGELAKNIQYF. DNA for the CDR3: TGTGCCAGCAGCCGGGCCACTGTGGGAGAGCTAGCCAAAAACATTCAGTACTTC.

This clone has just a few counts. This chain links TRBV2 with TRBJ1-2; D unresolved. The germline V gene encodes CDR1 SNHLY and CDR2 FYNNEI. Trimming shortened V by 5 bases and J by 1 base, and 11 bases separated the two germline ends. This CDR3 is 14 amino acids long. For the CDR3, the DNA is TGTGCCAGCAGTCCGGCCAGTTATAACTATGGCTACACCTTC. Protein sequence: CASSPASYNYGYTF.

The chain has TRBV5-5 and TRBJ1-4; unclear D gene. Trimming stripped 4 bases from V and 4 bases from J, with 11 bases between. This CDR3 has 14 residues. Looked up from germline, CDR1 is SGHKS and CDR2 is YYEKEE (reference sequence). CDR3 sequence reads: CASSQVGDNEKLFF. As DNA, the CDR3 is TGTGCCAGCAGCCAAGTAGGAGATAATGAAAAACTGTTTTTT.

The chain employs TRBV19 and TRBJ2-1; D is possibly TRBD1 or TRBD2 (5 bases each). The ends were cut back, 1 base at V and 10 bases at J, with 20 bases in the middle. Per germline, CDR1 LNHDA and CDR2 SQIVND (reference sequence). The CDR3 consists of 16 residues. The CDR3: CASSIGGSRALKEQFF. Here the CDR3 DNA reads TGTGCCAGTAGTATAGGGGGGAGTAGAGCTTTAAAGGAGCAGTTCTTC. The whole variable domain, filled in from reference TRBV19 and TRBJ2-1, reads DGGITQSPKYLFRKEGQNVTLSCEQNLNHDAMYWYRQDPGQGLRLIYYSQIVNDFQKGDIAEGYSVSREKKESFPLTVTSAQKNPTAFYLCASSIGGSRALKEQFFGPGTRLTVL.

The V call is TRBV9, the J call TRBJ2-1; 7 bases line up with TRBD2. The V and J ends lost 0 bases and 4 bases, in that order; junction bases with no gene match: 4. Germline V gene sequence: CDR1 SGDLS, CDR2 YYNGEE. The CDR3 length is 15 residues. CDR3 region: CASSVGSSGYNEQFF. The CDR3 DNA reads TGTGCCAGCAGCGTAGGGTCTAGCGGTTACAATGAGCAGTTCTTC.

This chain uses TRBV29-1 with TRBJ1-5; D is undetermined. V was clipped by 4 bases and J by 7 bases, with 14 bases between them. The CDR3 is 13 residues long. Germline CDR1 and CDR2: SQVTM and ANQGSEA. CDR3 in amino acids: CSVVPGYGQPQHF. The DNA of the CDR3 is TGCAGCGTTGTGCCTGGGTACGGCCAGCCCCAGCATTTT.

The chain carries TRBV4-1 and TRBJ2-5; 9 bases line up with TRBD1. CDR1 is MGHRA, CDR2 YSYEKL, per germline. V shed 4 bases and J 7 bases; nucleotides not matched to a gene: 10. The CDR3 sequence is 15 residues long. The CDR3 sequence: CASSPPGQGRGTQYF. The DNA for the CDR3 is TGCGCCAGCAGCCCGCCGGGACAGGGAAGGGGGACCCAGTACTTC.

CDR3 region: CASSSKPDRSWEQYF. The DNA for the CDR3 is TGTGCCAGCAGCTCCAAGCCAGACCGATCTTGGGAGCAGTACTTC. This chain links TRBV5-4 with TRBJ2-7; D remains ambiguous. V dropped 3 bases and J dropped 7 bases, with 20 bases sitting between them. CDR3 length: 15 residues. Germline CDR1 SGHNT, CDR2 YYREEE (reference sequence).

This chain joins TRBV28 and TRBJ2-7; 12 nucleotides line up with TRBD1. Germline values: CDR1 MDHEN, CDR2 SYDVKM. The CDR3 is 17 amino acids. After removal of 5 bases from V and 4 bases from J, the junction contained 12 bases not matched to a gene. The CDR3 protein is CASSPGQGAIHHYEQYF. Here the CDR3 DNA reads TGTGCCAGCAGTCCGGGACAGGGGGCTATTCACCATTACGAGCAGTACTTC.